This passage covers 21 T cell receptor beta chains from one sample sequenced in a study of blood T cell repertoires in COVID-19. Libraries were prepared by immunoSEQ multiplex PCR; TCRdb keeps only in-frame clonotypes and omits some of them. The table shows 310,000 or so clones, with about 88% occurring only once. Sequencing input: peripheral blood. These receptors came from a woman in her twenties or thirties with COVID-19, enrolled during active disease.

The chain joins TRBV7-2 to TRBJ2-1, with D possibly TRBD2 on 5 matching bases. Trimming stripped 4 bases from V and 3 bases from J, with 13 bases between. Germline lookup yields CDR1 SGHTA and CDR2 FQGNSA. The CDR3 has 15 amino acids. This CDR3 reads CASSSLLVSYNEQFF. CDR3 nucleotides: TGTGCCAGCAGCTCCCTACTAGTTAGCTACAATGAGCAGTTCTTC.

The chain carries TRBV5-1 and TRBJ1-5, with a tentative D call TRBD1 (6 bases). The CDR3 covers 15 residues. CDR1 is SGHRS and CDR2 is YFSETQ in the germline V gene. Trimming cost V 4 bases and J 0 bases, with 11 bases left between them. The CDR3 loop is CASSPTGLSNQPQHF. CDR3 in DNA: TGCGCCAGCAGCCCGACAGGACTTAGCAATCAGCCCCAGCATTTT.

CDR3 nucleotide sequence: TGTGCCGCAAAGAGGGAATCTGGGGCCAACGTCCTGACTTTC. Translating it yields CAAKRESGANVLTF. V and J are TRBV7-2 and TRBJ2-6, with D perhaps matching TRBD2 (5 bases). The ends were cut back, 11 bases at V and 1 base at J, with 12 bases in the middle. CDR1 and CDR2 from the germline V gene are SGHTA and FQGNSA. CDR3 length equals 14 residues.

This chain joins TRBV5-1 and TRBJ1-4; 8 nucleotides align to TRBD1. The CDR3 has 14 residues. The ends lost 0 bases at V and 8 bases at J; junction bases unmatched: 3. Germline values: CDR1 SGHRS, CDR2 YFSETQ. The CDR3 nucleotides read TGCGCCAGCAGCTTGGGACAGGGGAAAGAAAAACTGTTTTTT. Encoded protein: CASSLGQGKEKLFF.

This clone was observed a single time. This chain links TRBV28 with TRBJ2-2; D is unclear. The CDR3 contains 13 residues. The V gene lost 2 bases and the J gene lost 4 bases, with 5 bases spanning the gap. The germline gives CDR1 MDHEN, CDR2 SYDVKM. Here the CDR3 reads CASSLGLTGELFF. The CDR3 coding sequence is TGTGCCAGCAGTTTAGGGCTCACCGGGGAGCTGTTTTTT.

Only a few counts were recorded for this clone. The chain employs TRBV25-1 and TRBJ2-1, with 7 bases identical to TRBD2. V lost 6 bases, J lost 8 bases, and 10 bases stayed unmatched. This CDR3 region has 14 residues. The V gene's germline CDR1 is MGHDK and CDR2 SYGVNS. CDR3 bases: TGTGCCAGCAGCCCGACTAGCCCTGGCGATGAGCAGTTCTTC. This gives the protein CASSPTSPGDEQFF.

This chain joins TRBV29-1 and TRBJ1-1, with 8 nucleotides matching TRBD1. The ends lost 4 bases at V and 1 base at J; junction bases unmatched: 5. The CDR3 covers 14 residues. The germline V gene encodes CDR1 SQVTM and CDR2 ANQGSEA. CDR3 in amino acids: CSVAGGRGNTEAFF. The CDR3 DNA follows: TGCAGCGTTGCAGGGGGCAGAGGGAACACTGAAGCTTTCTTT.

The chain combines TRBV6-2 or TRBV6-3 with TRBJ2-7; 10 bases agree with TRBD2. The CDR3 is made up of 17 amino acids. Germline loops: CDR1 MNHEY, CDR2 SVGEGT. V trimming: 5 bases; J trimming: 5 bases; junction bases outside the gene matches: 15. CDR3 residues: CASSPRGILAGVDEQYF. The CDR3 coding sequence is TGTGCCAGCAGTCCCCGGGGGATCCTAGCGGGAGTCGACGAGCAGTACTTC.

The chain links TRBV5-1 to TRBJ2-3, with 10 bases that match TRBD2. The CDR3 contains 16 residues. Germline assignment: CDR1 SGHRS and CDR2 YFSETQ. The V gene end was trimmed by 4 bases and the J gene end by 7 bases; junction bases not matched to a gene: 12. The CDR3 reads CASSLPSGRASNTQYF. In DNA, the CDR3 is TGCGCCAGCAGCCTTCCCAGCGGGAGGGCCTCAAATACGCAGTATTTT.

This CDR3 is CASSPTTSGIGEQYF. CDR3 DNA sequence: TGTGCCAGCAGTCCGACGACTAGCGGGATCGGCGAGCAGTACTTC. V usage is TRBV27 and J usage is TRBJ2-7; 11 nucleotides match TRBD2. The V gene end was trimmed by 5 bases and the J gene end by 6 bases; junction bases not matched to a gene: 9. This CDR3 region has 15 residues. CDR1 MNHEY and CDR2 SMNVEV come from the germline V gene (reference sequence).

The V and J genes are TRBV6-2 or TRBV6-3 and TRBJ2-1, with D possibly TRBD1 on 5 matching bases. The CDR3 loop spans 15 amino acids. V shed 0 bases and J shed 10 bases, with 16 bases lying between them. CDR1 is MNHEY and CDR2 is SVGEGT in the germline V gene. Written as DNA, the CDR3 is TGTGCCAGCAGTTACTCCCAGGGTTCGACCCAAGAGCAGTTCTTC. Translated, it gives CASSYSQGSTQEQFF.

The chain employs TRBV28 and TRBJ2-7, with 7 bases identical to TRBD1. Germline V CDR1 and CDR2: MDHEN, SYDVKM. V was pared by 7 bases and J by 2 bases, with 8 bases of the junction left unmatched. The CDR3 has 14 amino acids. The CDR3 region has the DNA TGTGCCAGCACCGCTTCCGGACAGGCCTACGAGCAGTACTTC. It yields the protein CASTASGQAYEQYF.

The chain combines TRBV18 with TRBJ1-6; unclear D gene. Per the germline V gene, CDR1 is KGHSH and CDR2 is LQKENI. This CDR3 has 16 residues. V was trimmed by 1 base and J by 8 bases, leaving 15 bases between them. The DNA for the CDR3 is TGTGCCAGCTCACCACTTCGCGGGGTCGGTGATTCACCCCTCCACTTT. It encodes CASSPLRGVGDSPLHF.

V is TRBV24-1 and J is TRBJ2-1; TRBD2 matches at 9 bases. CDR3 size: 15 residues. Germline V gene sequence: CDR1 KGHDR, CDR2 SFDVKD. Unmatched junction bases numbered 6, after V lost 3 bases and J lost 7 bases. CDR3 amino acids: CATSDRFAGGNEQFF. Written as DNA, the CDR3 is TGTGCCACCAGTGATCGGTTTGCGGGAGGGAATGAGCAGTTCTTC.

The chain couples TRBV7-9 to TRBJ2-2; 11 positions agree with TRBD2. The CDR3 is 15 residues long. CDR1 and CDR2 (germline): SEHNR, FQNEAQ (reference sequence). The V segment lost 10 bases and the J segment 2 bases; nucleotides outside the gene matches: 6. The CDR3 DNA reads TGTGCCACCAACCTAGCGGGAGGAAACACCGGGGAGCTGTTTTTT. Protein product: CATNLAGGNTGELFF.

CDR3 DNA sequence: TGTGCCAGCAGTAGCCACAGGATATACTACGAGCAGTACTTC. It codes for CASSSHRIYYEQYF. The chain uses TRBV6-5 and TRBJ2-7; tentatively, D is TRBD1 (5 bases). Germline V CDR1 and CDR2: MNHEY, SVGAGI. The CDR3 runs 14 residues. The V and J ends lost 5 bases and 3 bases respectively, with 14 bases between them.

This clone was recorded once. This chain uses TRBV7-9 with TRBJ1-2, with 10 bases identical to TRBD1. Per the germline V gene, CDR1 is SEHNR and CDR2 is FQNEAQ (reference sequence). CDR3 size: 14 residues. V dropped 4 bases and J dropped 11; count of bases not matched to a gene: 10. The CDR3 DNA follows: TGTGCCAGCAGCTCTGGACAGGGGGGACGGATTTACACCTTC. Translation: CASSSGQGGRIYTF. The whole variable domain, filled in from reference TRBV7-9 and TRBJ1-2, reads DTGVSQNPRHKITKRGQNVTFRCDPISEHNRLYWYRQTLGQGPEFLTYFQNEAQLEKSRLLSDRFSAERPKGSFSTLEIQRTEQGDSAMYLCASSSGQGGRIYTFGSGTRLTVV.

The chain employs TRBV30 and TRBJ1-5, with D possibly matching TRBD1 (6 bases). CDR1 and CDR2 (germline): GTSNPN, SVGIG (reference sequence). This CDR3 spans 15 amino acids. V was pared by 4 bases and J by 0 bases, with 13 bases between. CDR3 nucleotides: TGTGCCTGGAAAGGGACACGTTATAGCAATCAGCCCCAGCATTTT. Protein sequence: CAWKGTRYSNQPQHF.

J is TRBJ2-7 and V is TRBV5-4; the match to TRBD2 covers 10 bases. The CDR3 consists of 16 residues. Germline V gene data show CDR1 as SGHNT and CDR2 as YYREEE (reference sequence). The junction had 9 bases not matched to a gene; V was cut back by 4 bases and J by 2 bases. The DNA for the CDR3 is TGTGCCAGCAGCATGGGGGCTAGCGGGAGTACCTACGAGCAGTACTTC. This codes for CASSMGASGSTYEQYF.

The rearrangement links TRBV9 to TRBJ2-7; 10 nucleotides align to TRBD2. V trimming: 0 bases; J trimming: 3 bases; junction bases outside the gene matches: 0. The CDR3 is 14 residues long. Germline loops: CDR1 SGDLS, CDR2 YYNGEE. CDR3 sequence (DNA): TGTGCCAGCAGCGTAGGGACTAGCGGCTACGAGCAGTACTTC. Translating gives CASSVGTSGYEQYF. Full variable domain (outside the CDR3, taken from reference TRBV9 and TRBJ2-7): DSGVTQTPKHLITATGQRVTLRCSPRSGDLSVYWYQQSLDQGLQFLIQYYNGEERAKGNILERFSAQQFPDLHSELNLSSLELGDSALYFCASSVGTSGYEQYFGPGTRLTVT.

This clone was seen ten or more times. The rearrangement joins TRBV14 to TRBJ1-6, with D possibly being TRBD1 (6 bases). CDR1 is SGHDN, CDR2 FVKESK, per germline. The CDR3 is 12 residues long. With 6 bases removed from V and 10 bases from J, the gap between germline ends came to 10 bases. CDR3 coding DNA: TGTGCCAGCAGTACAGGGCGGTCACCCCTCCACTTT. This gives the protein CASSTGRSPLHF.